Given below is one TCR beta chain in context. Its cognate antigen is unknown. V was pared by 5 bases and J by 3 bases, with 13 bases between. Germline CDR1 is SEHNR and CDR2 is FQNEAQ (reference sequence). There are 14 residues in the CDR3. The entry originates in a study of cytomegalovirus exposure and HLA in healthy donors. Primers: 60 Vbeta forward and 13 Jbeta reverse. TCRdb keeps only in-frame clones here, not all; method: immunoSEQ multiplex PCR. The sample consists of fewer than 250,000 clones, 65% to 75% of them appearing once. General study results and limits: It was approximately 170 TCR beta chains that were listed as cytomegalovirus-associated. Across donors, presence/absence analyses took sequencing depth to be roughly uniform.

Those who donated were healthy bone marrow donors. The sequence was collected from a man aged 30 to 45 in good health and CMV-seropositive. The rearrangement uses TRBV7-9 and TRBJ2-5; perhaps TRBD2 as D (6 bases). The sequenced sample consisted of PBMCs. CDR3 sequence reads: CASSPGTLKETQYF. For the CDR3, the DNA is TGTGCCAGCAGCCCTGGGACTTTAAAAGAGACCCAGTACTTC.